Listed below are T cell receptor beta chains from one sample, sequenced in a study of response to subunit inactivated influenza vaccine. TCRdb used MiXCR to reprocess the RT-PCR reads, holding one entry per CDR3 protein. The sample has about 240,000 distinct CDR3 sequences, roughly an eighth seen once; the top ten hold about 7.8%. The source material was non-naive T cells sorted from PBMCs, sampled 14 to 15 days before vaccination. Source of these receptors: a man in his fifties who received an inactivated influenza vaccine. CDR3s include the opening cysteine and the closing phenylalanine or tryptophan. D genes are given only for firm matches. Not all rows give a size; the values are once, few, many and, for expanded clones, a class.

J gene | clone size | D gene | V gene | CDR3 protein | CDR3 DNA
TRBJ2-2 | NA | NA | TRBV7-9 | CASSLYGVGELFF | TGTGCCAGCAGCTTATACGGGGTCGGGGAGCTGTTTTTT
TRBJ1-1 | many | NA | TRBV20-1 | CSARDNTNEAFF | TGCAGTGCTAGAGATAACACTAATGAAGCTTTCTTT
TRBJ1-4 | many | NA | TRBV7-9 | CASSSGQEKLFF | TGTGCCAGCAGCTCAGGCCAGGAAAAACTGTTTTTT
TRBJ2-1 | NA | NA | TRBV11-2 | CGSSRGGSGHYEFF | TGTGGCAGCAGCCGAGGGGGTTCAGGACATTATGAGTTCTTC
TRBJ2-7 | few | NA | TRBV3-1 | CASSQFVSSHEQYF | TGTGCCAGCAGCCAATTTGTCTCTTCCCACGAGCAGTACTTC
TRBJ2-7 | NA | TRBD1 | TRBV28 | CASSLIGQAAYEQYF | TGTGCCAGCAGTTTAATTGGACAGGCCGCCTACGAGCAGTACTTC
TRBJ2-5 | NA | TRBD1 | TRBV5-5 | CASSLDRGDRETQYF | TGTGCCAGCAGCTTGGACAGGGGGGATAGGGAGACCCAGTACTTC
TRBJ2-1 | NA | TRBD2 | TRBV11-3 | CASSLGGGRAGEQFF | TGTGCCAGCAGCTTAGGGGGCGGGAGGGCAGGTGAGCAGTTCTTC
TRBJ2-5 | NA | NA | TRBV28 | CASSSIGSVGGETQYF | TGTGCCAGCAGTTCGATAGGCAGCGTAGGGGGAGAGACCCAGTACTTC
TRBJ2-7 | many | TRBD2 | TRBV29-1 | CSAGGERLYEQYF | TGCAGCGCCGGGGGGGAAAGGCTCTACGAGCAGTACTTC
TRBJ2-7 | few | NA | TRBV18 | CASSPQGKEQYF | TGTGCCAGCTCACCGCAGGGGAAAGAGCAGTACTTC
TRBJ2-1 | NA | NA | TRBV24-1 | CGASYLPGTGANDEQFF | TGTGGGGCCAGTTATCTCCCAGGAACGGGGGCCAACGATGAGCAGTTCTTC
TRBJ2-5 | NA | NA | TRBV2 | CASSDQGLGEETQYF | TGTGCCAGCAGTGACCAGGGGTTAGGGGAAGAGACCCAGTACTTC
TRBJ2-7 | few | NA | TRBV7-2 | CASSYTGGGVIYEQYF | TGTGCCAGCAGCTATACGGGCGGAGGAGTAATCTACGAGCAGTACTTC
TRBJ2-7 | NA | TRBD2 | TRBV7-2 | CASSLGASGGYEQYF | TGTGCCAGCAGCTTAGGGGCTAGCGGGGGGTACGAGCAGTACTTC
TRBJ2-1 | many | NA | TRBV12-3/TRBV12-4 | CASSFRGNEQFF | TGTGCCAGCAGTTTCCGGGGGAATGAGCAGTTCTTC
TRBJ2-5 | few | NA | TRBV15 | CATSKQLAPWTQYF | TGTGCCACCAGCAAGCAACTAGCTCCGTGGACCCAGTACTTC
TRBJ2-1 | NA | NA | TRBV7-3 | CASSPRGDEPRFF | TGTGCCAGCAGCCCTAGGGGGGATGAGCCCCGGTTCTTC
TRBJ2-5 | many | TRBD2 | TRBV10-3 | CAISVSGHQETQYF | TGTGCCATCAGTGTTAGCGGGCACCAAGAGACCCAGTACTTC
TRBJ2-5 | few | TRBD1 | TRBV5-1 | CASHRGYQETQYF | TGCGCCAGTCACAGGGGGTACCAAGAGACCCAGTACTTC
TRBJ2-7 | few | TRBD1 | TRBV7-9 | CASSPNSGGYEQYF | TGTGCCAGCAGCCCCAACTCAGGGGGCTACGAGCAGTACTTC
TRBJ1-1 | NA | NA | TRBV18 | CASSPPRAKNTEAFF | TGTGCCAGCTCACCACCCCGGGCGAAGAATACTGAAGCTTTCTTT
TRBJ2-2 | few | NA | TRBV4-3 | CASSQEAGITGELFF | TGCGCCAGCAGCCAAGAGGCGGGGATCACCGGGGAGCTGTTTTTT
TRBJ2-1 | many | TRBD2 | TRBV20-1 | CSATGLAGANYNEQFF | TGCAGTGCAACGGGACTAGCGGGAGCTAACTACAATGAGCAGTTCTTC
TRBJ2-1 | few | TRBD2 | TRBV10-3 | CAISYSGGSSYNEQFF | TGTGCCATCAGCTATTCTGGCGGGAGCTCCTACAATGAGCAGTTCTTC
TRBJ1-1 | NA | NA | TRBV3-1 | CASSQASADKGTEAFF | TGTGCCAGCAGCCAAGCGTCAGCAGATAAAGGGACTGAAGCTTTCTTT
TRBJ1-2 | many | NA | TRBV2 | CASNRVGGYTF | TGTGCCAGCAACCGGGTTGGGGGCTACACCTTC
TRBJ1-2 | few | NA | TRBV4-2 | CASSLFRESNYGYTF | TGTGCCAGCAGCCTTTTCAGGGAGTCTAACTATGGCTACACCTTC
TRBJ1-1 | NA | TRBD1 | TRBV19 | CASSSSGQNNEAFF | TGTGCCAGTAGTTCCTCGGGACAGAACAATGAAGCTTTCTTT
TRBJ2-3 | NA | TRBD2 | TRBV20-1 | CSARAGLAGGRDTDTQYF | TGCAGTGCTAGAGCGGGACTAGCGGGGGGGCGGGACACAGATACGCAGTATTTT
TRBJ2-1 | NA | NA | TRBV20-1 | CSAQPRLDVQYEQFF | TGCAGTGCGCAACCGAGACTAGATGTTCAATATGAGCAGTTCTTC
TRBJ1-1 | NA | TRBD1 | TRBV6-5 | CASRYRGQMNTEAFF | TGTGCCAGCAGGTACAGGGGGCAAATGAACACTGAAGCTTTCTTT
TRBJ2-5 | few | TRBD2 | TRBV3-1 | CASSQGSSGRAGETQYF | TGTGCCAGCAGCCAAGGATCTAGCGGGAGGGCGGGGGAGACCCAGTACTTC
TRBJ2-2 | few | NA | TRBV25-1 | CASSGELSTGELFF | TGTGCCAGCAGTGGAGAGTTGAGCACCGGGGAGCTGTTTTTT
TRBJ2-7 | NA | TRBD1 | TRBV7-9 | CASSLGQGAAQYF | TGTGCCAGCAGCTTAGGACAGGGGGCAGCGCAGTACTTC
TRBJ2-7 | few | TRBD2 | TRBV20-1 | CSAPSGTSYEQYF | TGCAGTGCTCCTAGCGGGACCTCCTACGAGCAGTACTTC
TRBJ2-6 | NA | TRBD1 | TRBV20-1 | CSALRQGKNPGANVLTF | TGCAGTGCTCTCCGACAGGGGAAGAACCCTGGGGCCAACGTCCTGACTTTC
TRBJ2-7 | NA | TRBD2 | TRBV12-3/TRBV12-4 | CASRASGHPYEQYF | TGTGCCAGCAGAGCTAGCGGGCACCCCTACGAGCAGTACTTC
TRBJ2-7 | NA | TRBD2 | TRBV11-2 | CASSSSQLAGVKEQYF | TGTGCCAGCAGCTCCTCCCAACTAGCGGGAGTAAAGGAGCAGTACTTC
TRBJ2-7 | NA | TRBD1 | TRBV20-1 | CSASRQGRYEQYF | TGCAGTGCTAGTAGACAGGGGAGGTACGAGCAGTACTTC
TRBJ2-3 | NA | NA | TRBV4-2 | CASSQTSGVSTDTQYF | TGTGCCAGCAGCCAAACCTCGGGGGTCTCCACAGATACGCAGTATTTT
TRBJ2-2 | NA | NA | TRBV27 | CASANTGELFF | TGTGCCAGCGCGAACACCGGGGAGCTGTTTTTT
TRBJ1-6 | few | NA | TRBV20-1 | CSADVVGGTNNSPLHF | TGCAGTGCTGACGTCGTAGGAGGGACAAATAATTCACCCCTCCACTTT